These T cell receptor beta chains were read from a single sample in a study of identical twins. One entry per CDR3 protein results from TCRdb running MiXCR on the 5' RACE reads. The data contain about 480,000 distinct CDR3 sequences, 14% of them singletons. In addition, the sample was reused for a study of yellow fever vaccine responses in identical twins.

Sequencing was carried out using CD4+ T cells sorted from blood. These receptors originate from a woman younger than 30 in good health. Both conserved end residues are trimmed from each CDR3.

V: TRBV20-1; CDR3: SARDPTGSGKLF
V: TRBV11-1; CDR3: ASSLGNEQY
V: TRBV20-1; CDR3: SATPGGNEQF
V: TRBV12-3/TRBV12-4; CDR3: ASKPTAAYEQY
V: TRBV7-9; CDR3: ASTQRGLAYEQY
V: TRBV20-1; CDR3: SATPDYEQY
V: TRBV7-3; CDR3: ASSLDRDGEQY
V: TRBV3-1; CDR3: ASSLWGGGGRAKNIQY
V: TRBV12-3/TRBV12-4; CDR3: ASSLRGGPYADTEAF
V: TRBV19; CDR3: ASSPRGIGEQY
V: TRBV28; CDR3: ASSPSDRQGPTY
V: TRBV5-1; CDR3: ASSLGQGISSGNTIY
V: TRBV7-2; CDR3: ASSIKTGGLMETQY
V: TRBV20-1; CDR3: SASIDSTYEQY
V: TRBV20-1; CDR3: SSADGNSGANVLT
V: TRBV25-1; CDR3: ASRSGEADTQY
V: TRBV6-4; CDR3: ASSHGEVAF
V: TRBV5-6; CDR3: ASSGGSSYT
V: TRBV9; CDR3: ASSVDPRGGRNIQY
V: TRBV15; CDR3: ATSREQGILSEQY
V: TRBV29-1; CDR3: SVGSRTDYTGELF
V: TRBV24-1; CDR3: ATRSTGLVGELF
V: TRBV11-2; CDR3: ASNPGQGVHEQY
V: TRBV18; CDR3: ASSPRRAGNQETQY
V: TRBV20-1; CDR3: SARTPSLAKNIQY
V: TRBV10-3; CDR3: AISYRGQETQY
V: TRBV27; CDR3: ASSLFGGREETQY
V: TRBV4-3; CDR3: ASSQDWGTETQY
V: TRBV11-2; CDR3: ASRQQGYYEQY
V: TRBV2; CDR3: ASRKQGVQNQPQH
V: TRBV9; CDR3: ASSVGLGGESYEQY
V: TRBV18; CDR3: ASSPKGDSGTEAF
V: TRBV12-3/TRBV12-4; CDR3: ASRYLKGHEQY
V: TRBV20-1; CDR3: SATGLAGGRLSYEQY
V: TRBV12-3/TRBV12-4; CDR3: ASSFDTSGSHF
V: TRBV7-8; CDR3: ASSRRDSLSTEAF
V: TRBV7-2; CDR3: ASSWTSGEETQY
V: TRBV6-2/TRBV6-3; CDR3: ASRPPGGRNIQY
V: TRBV6-2/TRBV6-3; CDR3: ASRVLAGSEQF
V: TRBV5-1; CDR3: ASSLRGLEAYNEQF
V: TRBV11-2; CDR3: ASSLVGSGGSSYNEQF